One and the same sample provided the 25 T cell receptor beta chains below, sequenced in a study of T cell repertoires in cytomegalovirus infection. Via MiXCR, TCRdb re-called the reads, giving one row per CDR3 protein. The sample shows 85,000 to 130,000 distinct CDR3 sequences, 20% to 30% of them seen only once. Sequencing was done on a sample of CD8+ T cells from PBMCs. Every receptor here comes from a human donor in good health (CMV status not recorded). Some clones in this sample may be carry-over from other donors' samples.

In DNA form, the CDR3 reads TGCGCCAGCAGCCAAGAAGCGGACTCGCGAGAGACCCAGTACTTC. Translated: CASSQEADSRETQYF. This chain links TRBV4-1 with TRBJ2-5; a weak D match, TRBD2 (5 bases). CDR1 and CDR2 from the germline V gene are MGHRA and YSYEKL. V was cut by 0 bases and J by 4 bases, with 12 bases left in between. The CDR3 loop spans 15 amino acids.

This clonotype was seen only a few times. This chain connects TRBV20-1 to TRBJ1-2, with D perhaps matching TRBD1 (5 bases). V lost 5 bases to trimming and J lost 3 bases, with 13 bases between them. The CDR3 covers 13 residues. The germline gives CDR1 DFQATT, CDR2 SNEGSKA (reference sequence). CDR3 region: CSASGGTDYGYTF. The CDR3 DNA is TGCAGTGCTTCCGGCGGGACGGACTATGGCTACACCTTC.

CDR3 in DNA: TGTGCCAGCAGCGCCGGGACAGGGTTGTACGAGCAGTACTTC. It is translated as CASSAGTGLYEQYF. The rearrangement uses TRBV9 and TRBJ2-7; 9 bases line up with TRBD1. Germline V gene sequence: CDR1 SGDLS, CDR2 YYNGEE. The CDR3 spans 14 residues. V lost 3 bases and J lost 4; bases outside the gene matches: 5.

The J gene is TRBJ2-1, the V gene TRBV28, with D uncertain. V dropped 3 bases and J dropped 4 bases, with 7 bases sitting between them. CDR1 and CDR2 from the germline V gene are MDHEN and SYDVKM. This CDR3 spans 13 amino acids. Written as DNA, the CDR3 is TGTGCCAGCAGTTTTAGCCCATACAATGAGCAGTTCTTC. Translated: CASSFSPYNEQFF.

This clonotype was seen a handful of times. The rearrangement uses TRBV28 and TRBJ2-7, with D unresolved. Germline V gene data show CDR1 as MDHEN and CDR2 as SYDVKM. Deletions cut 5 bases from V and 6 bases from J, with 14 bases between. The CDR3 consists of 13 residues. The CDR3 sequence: CASSDTSLPEQYF. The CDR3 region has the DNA TGTGCCAGCAGTGATACGAGTCTCCCCGAGCAGTACTTC.

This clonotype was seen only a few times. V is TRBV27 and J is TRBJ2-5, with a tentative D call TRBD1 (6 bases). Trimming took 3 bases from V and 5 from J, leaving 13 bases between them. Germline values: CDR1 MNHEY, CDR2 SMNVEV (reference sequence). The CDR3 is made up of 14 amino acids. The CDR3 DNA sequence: TGTGCCAGCAGTTTGTCCCAGGGGTGGGAGACCCAGTACTTC. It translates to CASSLSQGWETQYF.

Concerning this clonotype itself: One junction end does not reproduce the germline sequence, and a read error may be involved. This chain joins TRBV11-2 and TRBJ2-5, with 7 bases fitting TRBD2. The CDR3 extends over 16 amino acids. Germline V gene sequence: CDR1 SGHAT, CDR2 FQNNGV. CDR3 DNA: TGTGCCAGCAGCTTTACCGGGACTAACTACAAAGATACCCAGTACTTC. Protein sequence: CASSFTGTNYKDTQYF.

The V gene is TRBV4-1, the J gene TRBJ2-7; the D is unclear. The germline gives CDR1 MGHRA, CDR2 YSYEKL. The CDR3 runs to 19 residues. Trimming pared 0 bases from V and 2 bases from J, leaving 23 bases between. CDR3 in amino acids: CASSQDQASGRQNPYEQYF. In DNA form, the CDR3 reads TGCGCCAGCAGCCAAGATCAGGCGTCGGGCAGGCAGAACCCCTACGAGCAGTACTTC.

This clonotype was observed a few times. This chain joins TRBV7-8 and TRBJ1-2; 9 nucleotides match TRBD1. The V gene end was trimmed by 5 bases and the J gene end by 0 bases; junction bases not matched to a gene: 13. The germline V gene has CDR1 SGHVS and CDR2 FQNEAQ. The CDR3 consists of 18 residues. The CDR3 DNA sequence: TGTGCCAGCAGCAATTCCCACAGGGGGCGCATCGCTAACTATGGCTACACCTTC. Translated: CASSNSHRGRIANYGYTF.

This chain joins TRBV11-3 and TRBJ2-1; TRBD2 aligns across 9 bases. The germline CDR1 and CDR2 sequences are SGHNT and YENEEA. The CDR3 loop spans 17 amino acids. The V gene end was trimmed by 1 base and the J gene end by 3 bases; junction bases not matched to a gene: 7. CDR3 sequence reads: CASSLGRAGGFYNEQFF. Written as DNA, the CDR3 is TGTGCCAGCAGCTTAGGGCGGGCGGGGGGGTTCTACAATGAGCAGTTCTTC.

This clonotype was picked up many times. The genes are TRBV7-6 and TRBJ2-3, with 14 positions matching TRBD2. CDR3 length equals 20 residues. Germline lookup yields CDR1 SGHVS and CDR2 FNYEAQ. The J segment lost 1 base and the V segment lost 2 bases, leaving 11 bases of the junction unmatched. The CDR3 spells CASSLPSTSGGAYGTDTQYF. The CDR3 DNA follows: TGTGCCAGCAGCTTACCATCGACTAGCGGGGGGGCCTATGGCACAGATACGCAGTATTTT.

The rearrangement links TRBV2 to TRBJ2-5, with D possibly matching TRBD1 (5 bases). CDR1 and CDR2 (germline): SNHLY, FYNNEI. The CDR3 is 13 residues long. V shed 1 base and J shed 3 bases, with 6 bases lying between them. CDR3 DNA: TGTGCCAGCAGTGAAGGCAGGGAAGAGACCCAGTACTTC. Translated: CASSEGREETQYF. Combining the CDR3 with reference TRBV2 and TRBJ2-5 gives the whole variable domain EPEVTQTPSHQVTQMGQEVILRCVPISNHLYFYWYRQILGQKVEFLVSFYNNEISEKSEIFDDQFSVERPDGSNFTLKIRSTKLEDSAMYFCASSEGREETQYFGPGTRLLVL.

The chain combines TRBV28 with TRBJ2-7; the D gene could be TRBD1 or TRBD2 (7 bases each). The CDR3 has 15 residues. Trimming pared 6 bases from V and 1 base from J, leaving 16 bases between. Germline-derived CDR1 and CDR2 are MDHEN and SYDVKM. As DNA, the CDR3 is TGTGCCAGCAGAACCGCAGGGGGGGGGTCCTACGAGCAGTACTTC. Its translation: CASRTAGGGSYEQYF.

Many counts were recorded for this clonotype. The CDR3 DNA reads TGTGCCAGCAGTTACTTAATTAGCGGGTCTGTCTACAATGAGCAGTTCTTC. It translates to CASSYLISGSVYNEQFF. This rearrangement joins TRBV6-2 or TRBV6-3 to TRBJ2-1; 7 bases are shared with TRBD2. The CDR3 sequence is 17 residues long. Trimming at V came to 1 base and at J to 3 bases, leaving 9 bases not matched to a gene. Germline V gene sequence: CDR1 MNHEY, CDR2 SVGEGT.

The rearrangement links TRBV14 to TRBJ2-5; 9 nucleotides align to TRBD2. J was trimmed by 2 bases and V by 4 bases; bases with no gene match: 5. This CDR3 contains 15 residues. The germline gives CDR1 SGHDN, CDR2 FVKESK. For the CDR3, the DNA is TGTGCCAGCAGCCTGGGACTAGCTTCACAAGAGACCCAGTACTTC. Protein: CASSLGLASQETQYF. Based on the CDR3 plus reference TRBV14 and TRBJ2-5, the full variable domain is EAGVTQFPSHSVIEKGQTVTLRCDPISGHDNLYWYRRVMGKEIKFLLHFVKESKQDESGMPNNRFLAERTGGTYSTLKVQPAELEDSGVYFCASSLGLASQETQYFGPGTRLLVL.

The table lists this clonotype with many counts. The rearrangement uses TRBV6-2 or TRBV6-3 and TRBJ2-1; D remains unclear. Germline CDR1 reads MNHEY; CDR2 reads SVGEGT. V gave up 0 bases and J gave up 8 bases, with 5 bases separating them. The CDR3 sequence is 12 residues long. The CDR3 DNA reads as TGTGCCAGCAGTTACTCCCAGGATGAGCAGTTCTTC. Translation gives CASSYSQDEQFF.

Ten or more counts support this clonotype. The DNA for the CDR3 is TGTGCCAGCACCCAAACCGGGGGTTTCTCCTACGAGCAGTACTTC. Its translation is CASTQTGGFSYEQYF. V and J are TRBV6-6 and TRBJ2-7, with a weak D call TRBD2 (6 bases). This CDR3 has 15 amino acids. Germline V gene lookup returns CDR1 MNHNY and CDR2 SVGAGI (reference sequence). Trimming pared 7 bases from V and 0 bases from J, leaving 16 bases between.

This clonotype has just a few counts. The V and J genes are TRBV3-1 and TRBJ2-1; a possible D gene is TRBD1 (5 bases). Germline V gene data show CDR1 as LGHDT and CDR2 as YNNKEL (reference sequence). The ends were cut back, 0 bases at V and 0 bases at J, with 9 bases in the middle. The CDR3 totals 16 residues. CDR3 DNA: TGTGCCAGCAGCCAAGATGGGGCGGTCTCCTACAATGAGCAGTTCTTC. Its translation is CASSQDGAVSYNEQFF.

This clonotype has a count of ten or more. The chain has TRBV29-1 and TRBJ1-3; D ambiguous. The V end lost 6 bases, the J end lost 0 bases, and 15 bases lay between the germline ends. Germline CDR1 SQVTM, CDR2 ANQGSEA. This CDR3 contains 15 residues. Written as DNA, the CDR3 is TGCAGCGTACTACGAGACGCGAGCTCTGGAAACACCATATATTTT. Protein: CSVLRDASSGNTIYF.

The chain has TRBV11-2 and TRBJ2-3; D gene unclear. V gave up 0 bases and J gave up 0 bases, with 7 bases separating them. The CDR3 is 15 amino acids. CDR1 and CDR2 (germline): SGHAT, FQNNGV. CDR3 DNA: TGTGCCAGCAGCTTAGATCCACGGAGCACAGATACGCAGTATTTT. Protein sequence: CASSLDPRSTDTQYF.

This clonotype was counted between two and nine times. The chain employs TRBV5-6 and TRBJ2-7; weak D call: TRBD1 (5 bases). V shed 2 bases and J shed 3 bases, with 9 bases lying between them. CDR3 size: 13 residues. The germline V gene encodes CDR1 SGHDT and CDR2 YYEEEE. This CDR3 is CASSFNQGYEQYF. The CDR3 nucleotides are TGTGCCAGCAGCTTTAACCAGGGCTACGAGCAGTACTTC.

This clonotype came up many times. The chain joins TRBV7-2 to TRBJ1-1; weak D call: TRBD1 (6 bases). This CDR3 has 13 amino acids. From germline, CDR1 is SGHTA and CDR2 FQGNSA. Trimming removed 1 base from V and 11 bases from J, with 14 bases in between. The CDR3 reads CASSLVGGRLAFF. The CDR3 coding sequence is TGTGCCAGCAGCTTAGTGGGGGGCAGGCTGGCTTTCTTT.

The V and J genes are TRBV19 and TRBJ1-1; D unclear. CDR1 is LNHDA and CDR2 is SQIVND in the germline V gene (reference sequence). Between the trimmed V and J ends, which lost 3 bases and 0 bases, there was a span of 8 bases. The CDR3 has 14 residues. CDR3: CASSIFGVNTEAFF. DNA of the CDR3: TGTGCCAGTAGTATTTTTGGCGTGAACACTGAAGCTTTCTTT.

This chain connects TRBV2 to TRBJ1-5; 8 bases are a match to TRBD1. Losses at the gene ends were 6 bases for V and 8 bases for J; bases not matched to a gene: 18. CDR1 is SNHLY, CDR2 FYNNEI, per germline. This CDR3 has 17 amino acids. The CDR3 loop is CASSPPTDRGEGKPQHF. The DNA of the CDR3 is TGTGCCAGCAGCCCCCCCACTGACAGGGGAGAAGGGAAGCCCCAGCATTTT.

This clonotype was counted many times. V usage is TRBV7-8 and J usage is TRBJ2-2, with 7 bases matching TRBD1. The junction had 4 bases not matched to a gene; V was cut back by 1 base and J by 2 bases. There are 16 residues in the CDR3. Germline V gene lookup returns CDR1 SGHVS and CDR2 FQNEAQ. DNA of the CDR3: TGTGCCAGCAGCTTAGGGCGACAGGGAAACACCGGGGAGCTGTTTTTT. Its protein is CASSLGRQGNTGELFF.